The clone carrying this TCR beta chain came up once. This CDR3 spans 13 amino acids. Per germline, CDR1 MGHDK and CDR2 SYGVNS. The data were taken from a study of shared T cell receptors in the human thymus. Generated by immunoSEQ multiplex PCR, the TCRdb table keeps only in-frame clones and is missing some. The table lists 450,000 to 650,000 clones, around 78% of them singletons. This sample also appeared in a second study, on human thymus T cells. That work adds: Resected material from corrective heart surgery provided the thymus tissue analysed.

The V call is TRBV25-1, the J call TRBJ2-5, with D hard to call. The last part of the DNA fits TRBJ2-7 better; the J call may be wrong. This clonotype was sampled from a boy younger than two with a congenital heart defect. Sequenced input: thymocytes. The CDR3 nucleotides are TGTGCCAGCAGTGGTCACAGATCCTACGAGCAGTACTTC. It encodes CASSGHRSYEQYF.